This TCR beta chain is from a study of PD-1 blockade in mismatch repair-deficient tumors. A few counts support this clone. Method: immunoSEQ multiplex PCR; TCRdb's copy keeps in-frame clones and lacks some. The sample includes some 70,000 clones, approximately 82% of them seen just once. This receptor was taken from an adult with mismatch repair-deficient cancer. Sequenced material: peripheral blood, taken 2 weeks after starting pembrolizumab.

The CDR3 bases are TGTGCCAGCAGCGGGACAAGCTCCTACGAGCAGTACTTC. Protein sequence: CASSGTSSYEQYF. The chain is built from TRBV5-4 and TRBJ2-7, with D possibly being TRBD1 (6 bases). Germline-derived CDR1 and CDR2 are SGHNT and YYREEE (reference sequence). The V end lost 4 bases, the J end lost 0 bases, and 8 bases lay between the germline ends. This CDR3 spans 13 amino acids.